Each of the 30 T cell receptor beta chains below was sequenced from the same sample in a study of T cell clonality in common variable immunodeficiency. Measured with immunoSEQ multiplex PCR; TCRdb has only the in-frame clones, and not every one. There are some 40,000 clones in the sample, none observed a single time. Sequenced input: peripheral blood mononuclear cells. These receptors were taken from a person between 18 and 75 years old in good health.

At least ten counts were recorded for this clone. The observed sequence ends 3 residues before the CDR3 terminus, with the missing tail filled in from the germline J gene. The chain employs TRBV18 and TRBJ2-3; no reliable D call. V gave up 5 bases and J gave up 6 bases, with 12 bases separating them. The CDR3 loop spans 13 amino acids. CDR1 and CDR2 (germline): KGHSH, LQKENI. The CDR3 reads CASSSDSLDTQYF. The sequenced CDR3 bases are TGTGCCAGCTCATCCGATAGCCTTGATACG.

This clone was found a few times. The read ends 3 residues early relative to the CDR3; the germline J gene fills the gap. The chain links TRBV7-2 to TRBJ2-3, with a tentative D call TRBD2 (7 bases). The CDR3 sequence is 12 residues long. CDR1 is SGHTA, CDR2 FQGNSA, per germline. The CDR3 is CASRSIGGPQYF. The CDR3 DNA, read in part, is TGTGCCAGCAGGTCAATCGGGGGGCCG.

This clone was seen ten or more times. The read is 3 residues too short to cover the CDR3 end, so that end is filled in from the germline J gene. The chain joins TRBV7-7 to TRBJ2-7; D perhaps matches TRBD2 (5 bases). The CDR3 consists of 13 residues. Trimming removed 4 bases from V and 4 bases from J, with 11 bases in between. Germline CDR1 SSHAT, CDR2 FNYEAQ (reference sequence). CDR3 DNA, as far as it was read: TGTGCCAGCAGCTCCTTCCGCGGGTACGAG. Protein sequence: CASSSFRGYE. The CDR3, in full, reads CASSSFRGYEQYF. Drawing the rest from reference TRBV7-7 and TRBJ2-7, the complete variable domain is GAGVSQSPRYKVTKRGQDVTLRCDPISSHATLYWYQQALGQGPEFLTYFNYEAQPDKSGLPSDRFSAERPEGSISTLTIQRTEQRDSAMYRCASSSFRGYEQYFGPGTRLTVT.

This clone turned up a few times. Partial CDR3 DNA: TGTGCCAGTAGTTCTTTGGACAGGGAGACTCAGCCC. Translation: CASSSLDRETQP. In full, the CDR3 reads CASSSLDRETQPQHF. The gene calls are TRBV19 and TRBJ1-5; TRBD1 matches 8 bases. Read sequence stops 3 residues before the CDR3 end, and the germline J gene provides the missing end. Germline lookup yields CDR1 LNHDA and CDR2 SQIVND (reference sequence). This CDR3 has 15 residues. The V gene end was trimmed by 5 bases and the J gene end by 6 bases; junction bases not matched to a gene: 9. Filled out from reference TRBV19 and TRBJ1-5, the complete variable domain reads DGGITQSPKYLFRKEGQNVTLSCEQNLNHDAMYWYRQDPGQGLRLIYYSQIVNDFQKGDIAEGYSVSREKKESFPLTVTSAQKNPTAFYLCASSSLDRETQPQHFGDGTRLSIL.

There are many counts of this clone. The read ends 3 residues before the CDR3 terminus; that terminus is restored from the germline J gene. The chain links TRBV10-3 to TRBJ2-2; TRBD2 matches at 11 bases. Trimming removed 5 bases from V and 1 base from J; junction bases left unmatched: 3. This CDR3 spans 16 amino acids. From germline, CDR1 is ENHRY and CDR2 SYGVKD. Incomplete CDR3 DNA: TGTGCCATCAGTCTAGCGGGAGGACAGAACACCGGGGAG. Translated: CAISLAGGQNTGE. The full CDR3 sequence reads CAISLAGGQNTGELFF.

This clone was observed many times. The read ends 3 residues before the CDR3 terminus; that terminus is restored from the germline J gene. This rearrangement joins TRBV5-8 to TRBJ1-6, with 7 bases matching TRBD1. Germline loops: CDR1 SGHTS, CDR2 YDEGEE. The V gene end was trimmed by 0 bases and the J gene end by 6 bases; junction bases not matched to a gene: 0. This CDR3 is 14 amino acids long. CDR3 DNA (partial): TGTGCCAGCAGCTTGGGACAGGGTAATTCACCC. As protein: CASSLGQGNSP. The CDR3 as a whole reads CASSLGQGNSPLHF.

Notes on this clone: The junction does not match germline at one end; this may be a read error. Read sequence stops 3 residues before the CDR3 end, and the germline J gene provides the missing end. Other DNA sequences in the sample encode the same CDR3. The rearrangement joins TRBV7-3 to TRBJ1-6; 7 nucleotides match TRBD1. Germline lookup yields CDR1 SGHTA and CDR2 FQGTGA. The CDR3 is 16 residues long. The sequenced part of the CDR3 DNA is TGCGCCAGCAGCTTAAAGGGCGGGACAGTAAATTCACCC. This gives the protein CASSLKGGTVNSP. The full CDR3 reads CASSLKGGTVNSPLHF.

This clone was detected many times. The read gets to within 3 residues of the CDR3 end, and the germline J gene fills in the rest. The chain links TRBV6-4 to TRBJ2-3, with 11 bases lining up with TRBD2. CDR3 length: 16 amino acids. The germline V gene has CDR1 MRHNA and CDR2 SNTAGT. With V trimmed by 6 bases and J by 0 bases, 5 bases remained unmatched. CDR3: CASSALAGGSTDTQYF. Partial CDR3 DNA: TGTGCCAGCAGCGCCCTAGCGGGAGGCAGCACAGATACG.

This clone was counted at least ten times. Coverage ceases 3 residues before the CDR3 finishes, and the germline J gene fills in the end. V usage is TRBV30 and J usage is TRBJ1-6; D gene unclear. This CDR3 is built from 14 residues. V lost 6 bases and J lost 6, with 15 bases in between. Germline V lookup: CDR1 GTSNPN, CDR2 SVGIG (reference sequence). CDR3 DNA, as far as it was read: TGTGCCTGCGAGCGCCCCGGAGGTAATTCACCC. Translating gives CACERPGGNSP. The whole CDR3 is CACERPGGNSPLHF.

Ten or more counts support this clone. The read terminates 3 residues before the CDR3 end, so the remaining end is supplied by the germline J gene. The chain couples TRBV20-1 to TRBJ2-7; D may be TRBD2 (5 bases). The CDR3 has 14 amino acids. Germline V gene lookup returns CDR1 DFQATT and CDR2 SNEGSKA (reference sequence). Trimming took 4 bases from V and 2 from J, leaving 15 bases between them. The CDR3 region is CSAKATTFTYEQYF. The CDR3 bases that were read are TGCAGTGCTAAAGCGACTACTTTTACCTACGAG.

There are many counts of this clone. From the germline J gene comes the end of the CDR3, since the read stops 3 residues before it. The V call is TRBV5-6, the J call TRBJ2-5; tentative D call: TRBD1 (6 bases). The CDR3 runs 15 residues. Trimming removed 0 bases from V and 5 bases from J, with 14 bases in between. Looked up from germline, CDR1 is SGHDT and CDR2 is YYEEEE. CDR3 bases read: TGTGCCAGCAGCTTGGCCCCGACAGGCCCGGAGACC. Its protein is CASSLAPTGPET. In full, the CDR3 reads CASSLAPTGPETQYF.

As concerns this clone: From the germline J gene comes the end of the CDR3, since the read stops 3 residues before it. This chain joins TRBV11-1 and TRBJ2-7; a possible D gene is TRBD1 (6 bases). The V gene's germline CDR1 is SGHAT and CDR2 FQDESV (reference sequence). This CDR3 is built from 14 residues. V gave up 4 bases and J gave up 1 base, with 11 bases separating them. CDR3 region: CASSWTEQSYEQYF. The CDR3 DNA, read in part, is TGTGCCAGCAGCTGGACAGAACAGTCCTACGAG.

A remark on this clone: The CDR3 goes on 3 residues after the read ends, and that part is filled in from the germline J gene. The V and J genes are TRBV7-6 and TRBJ2-7; D unresolved. In germline, CDR1 is SGHVS, CDR2 FNYEAQ. V was cut by 1 base and J by 5 bases, with 9 bases left in between. The CDR3 totals 13 residues. CDR3 amino acids: CASSLVPLDEQYF. The sequenced CDR3 bases are TGTGCCAGCAGCTTAGTCCCCCTTGACGAG.

There are a few counts of this clone. With the read ending 3 residues before the CDR3 end, the germline J gene is used to fill in that end. This sequence joins TRBV7-3 and TRBJ1-2; D gene unclear. This CDR3 has 13 amino acids. Per the germline V gene, CDR1 is SGHTA and CDR2 is FQGTGA. CDR3 sequence: CASSQGITADYTF. The sequenced CDR3 bases are TGTGCCAGCAGCCAAGGAATTACGGCGGAC.

This clone was recorded at least ten times. Incomplete CDR3 DNA: TGCGCCAGCAGGCAAGGGGGCGACTATGGC. It codes for CASRQGGDYG. The whole CDR3 is CASRQGGDYGYTF. The V and J genes are TRBV5-1 and TRBJ1-2; 7 bases line up with TRBD1. The sequenced fragment ends 3 residues before the CDR3 boundary, so the rest is inferred from the germline J gene. V trimming: 5 bases; J trimming: 3 bases; junction bases outside the gene matches: 4. Germline assignment: CDR1 SGHRS and CDR2 YFSETQ. This CDR3 comprises 13 residues.

This clone was found a few times. The read ends 3 residues early relative to the CDR3; the germline J gene fills the gap. This rearrangement joins TRBV10-1 to TRBJ1-6; D gene unclear. There are 16 residues in the CDR3. V lost 5 bases to trimming and J lost 7 bases, with 18 bases between them. The germline gives CDR1 WNHNN, CDR2 SYGVQD (reference sequence). Partial CDR3 DNA: TGCGCCAGCAGTCCGCCTCGGCGAGGGCTAAATTCACCC. This sequence encodes CASSPPRRGLNSP. The full CDR3 reads CASSPPRRGLNSPLHF.

This clone came up a few times. With the read ending 3 residues before the CDR3 end, the germline J gene is used to fill in that end. Other nucleotide sequences in the sample specify the same CDR3. The chain recombines TRBV2 with TRBJ1-5, with 10 bases matching TRBD1. After removal of 2 bases from V and 4 bases from J, the junction contained 11 bases not matched to a gene. CDR1 SNHLY and CDR2 FYNNEI come from the germline V gene. CDR3 size: 18 residues. The covered CDR3 bases are TGTGCCAGCAGTGAATATAGGAGGCGGGACAGGGGTAATCAGCCC. As protein: CASSEYRRRDRGNQP. The entire CDR3 protein reads CASSEYRRRDRGNQPQHF.

Many counts were recorded for this clone. With the read ending 3 residues before the CDR3 end, the germline J gene is used to fill in that end. This chain uses TRBV7-9 with TRBJ1-1; D perhaps matches TRBD1 (5 bases). This CDR3 has 12 residues. Germline CDR1 reads SEHNR; CDR2 reads FQNEAQ (reference sequence). CDR3 bases read: TGTGCCAGCAGCTTAGCAGACAGACAA. The encoded protein is CASSLADRQ. The whole CDR3 region reads CASSLADRQAFF.

This clone was seen ten or more times. The read halts 3 residues ahead of the CDR3 end, with the missing end drawn from the germline J gene. The chain employs TRBV28 and TRBJ2-3; 8 bases line up with TRBD2. The germline V gene encodes CDR1 MDHEN and CDR2 SYDVKM. This CDR3 has 15 residues. V gave up 4 bases and J gave up 5 bases; unmatched junction bases: 8. The sequenced CDR3 bases are TGTGCCAGCAGTTCTCCCGGGACTAGTCTAGATACG. Amino acids: CASSSPGTSLDT. In full, the CDR3 is CASSSPGTSLDTQYF.

In this sample, this clone turned up many times. The read ends 3 residues shy of where the CDR3 ends; the end is completed using the germline J gene. J is TRBJ1-5 and V is TRBV20-1, with a weak D call TRBD1 (5 bases). Germline loops: CDR1 DFQATT, CDR2 SNEGSKA (reference sequence). V shed 0 bases and J shed 4 bases, with 13 bases lying between them. This CDR3 comprises 15 residues. CDR3 protein: CSARDWRGDNQPQHF. The sequenced part of the CDR3 DNA is TGCAGTGCTAGAGATTGGCGGGGGGATAATCAGCCC.

Ten or more counts support this clone. The CDR3 extends 3 residues past the end of the read, so its final part is completed from the germline J gene. The chain couples TRBV18 to TRBJ2-3; 11 nucleotides agree with TRBD1. Losses at the gene ends were 5 bases for V and 1 base for J; bases not matched to a gene: 8. This CDR3 has 17 residues. Germline lookup yields CDR1 KGHSH and CDR2 LQKENI. Incomplete CDR3 DNA: TGTGCCAGCTCATTTTCCGGACAGGGGGCGCGCACAGATACG. Protein sequence: CASSFSGQGARTDT. The CDR3 as a whole reads CASSFSGQGARTDTQYF.

This clone showed up many times. The read gets to within 3 residues of the CDR3 end, and the germline J gene fills in the rest. The chain carries TRBV7-2 and TRBJ1-4; D uncertain. This CDR3 is built from 13 residues. V lost 6 bases and J lost 8, with 13 bases in between. CDR1 and CDR2 (germline): SGHTA, FQGNSA. The CDR3 sequence: CASREAVSEKLFF. The sequenced part of the CDR3 DNA is TGTGCCAGCAGGGAGGCCGTTAGCGAAAAA.

This clone has more than one count but fewer than ten. The read terminates 3 residues before the CDR3 end, so the remaining end is supplied by the germline J gene. This sequence joins TRBV2 and TRBJ1-3; 7 bases fit TRBD1. In germline, CDR1 is SNHLY, CDR2 FYNNEI. The CDR3 spans 14 residues. The junction had 5 bases not matched to a gene; V was cut back by 7 bases and J by 2 bases. The covered CDR3 bases are TGTGCCAGCACCAGACAGGGTCCTGGAAACACC. It codes for CASTRQGPGNT. The full-length CDR3 reads as CASTRQGPGNTIYF.

This clone was found many times. The read ends 3 residues shy of where the CDR3 ends; the end is completed using the germline J gene. The genes are TRBV19 and TRBJ2-6; the D is unclear. This CDR3 is 16 amino acids long. Per germline, CDR1 LNHDA and CDR2 SQIVND (reference sequence). Trimming took off 1 base at V and 2 bases at J, with 9 bases between the two ends. The covered CDR3 bases are TGTGCCAGTAGTATAGTAGAGTTCCCTGGGGCCAACGTC. This translates into CASSIVEFPGANV. In full, the CDR3 reads CASSIVEFPGANVLTF.

This clone was seen more than once but under ten times. Read sequence stops 3 residues before the CDR3 end, and the germline J gene provides the missing end. The chain joins TRBV20-1 to TRBJ2-1, with a tentative D call TRBD2 (5 bases). The CDR3 totals 15 residues. Trimming pared 0 bases from V and 0 bases from J, leaving 9 bases between. Germline lookup yields CDR1 DFQATT and CDR2 SNEGSKA (reference sequence). Partial CDR3 DNA: TGCAGTGCTAGAGATCTGAGCGGCTCCTACAATGAG. Its translation is CSARDLSGSYNE. The whole CDR3 protein reads CSARDLSGSYNEQFF.

This clone has a handful of counts. Read sequence stops 3 residues before the CDR3 end, and the germline J gene provides the missing end. The chain employs TRBV30 and TRBJ1-1, with D tentatively TRBD1 (6 bases). This CDR3 is built from 14 residues. CDR1 and CDR2 from the germline V gene are GTSNPN and SVGIG (reference sequence). The part of the CDR3 DNA that was read is TGTGCCTGGAGTAGGGACACCCTTGAAGAGACC. Its protein product is CAWSRDTLEET. The CDR3 in full is CAWSRDTLEETAFF.

This clone was seen repeatedly, ten times or more. The missing CDR3 end, 3 residues past where the read stops, is filled in from the germline J gene. V and J are TRBV5-4 and TRBJ2-1; perhaps TRBD2 as D (5 bases). The CDR3 runs 15 residues. Trimming took 3 bases from V and 0 from J, leaving 10 bases between them. Germline lookup yields CDR1 SGHNT and CDR2 YYREEE (reference sequence). The CDR3 sequence: CASSYQRSSYNEQFF. CDR3 DNA, as far as it was read: TGTGCCAGCAGCTACCAGCGGAGCTCCTACAATGAG.

This clone was observed at least ten times. The read finishes 3 residues shy of the CDR3 end, and the germline J gene is used to complete it. The chain links TRBV20-1 to TRBJ1-2; D is perhaps TRBD1 (5 bases). The germline CDR1 and CDR2 sequences are DFQATT and SNEGSKA (reference sequence). V was pared by 5 bases and J by 4 bases, with 17 bases between. The length of the CDR3 is 14 residues. The CDR3 bases that were read are TGCAGTGCTGGTTCCAGACAGCCCATCTATGGC. Translating it yields CSAGSRQPIYG. In full, the CDR3 is CSAGSRQPIYGYTF.

There are many counts of this clone. Coverage ceases 3 residues before the CDR3 finishes, and the germline J gene fills in the end. The chain links TRBV2 to TRBJ2-3; no clear D gene. Germline V lookup: CDR1 SNHLY, CDR2 FYNNEI. CDR3 size: 14 residues. V lost 10 bases to trimming and J lost 5 bases, with 19 bases between them. The sequenced CDR3 bases are TGTGCCACCAAGATGCGGTTCGCAGAAGATACG. Protein product: CATKMRFAEDT. The full CDR3 protein is CATKMRFAEDTQYF.

This clone appeared many times. Read data end 3 residues before the CDR3 end; the end is taken from the germline J gene. The chain is built from TRBV14 and TRBJ2-2; 8 nucleotides align to TRBD2. With V trimmed by 4 bases and J by 4 bases, 8 bases remained unmatched. Germline V CDR1 and CDR2: SGHDN, FVKESK. The CDR3 sequence is 16 residues long. The DNA read from the CDR3 is TGTGCCAGCAGCCCCTTTGCGGGGGGCGGCACCGGGGAG. This gives the protein CASSPFAGGGTGE. The entire CDR3 sequence reads CASSPFAGGGTGELFF.